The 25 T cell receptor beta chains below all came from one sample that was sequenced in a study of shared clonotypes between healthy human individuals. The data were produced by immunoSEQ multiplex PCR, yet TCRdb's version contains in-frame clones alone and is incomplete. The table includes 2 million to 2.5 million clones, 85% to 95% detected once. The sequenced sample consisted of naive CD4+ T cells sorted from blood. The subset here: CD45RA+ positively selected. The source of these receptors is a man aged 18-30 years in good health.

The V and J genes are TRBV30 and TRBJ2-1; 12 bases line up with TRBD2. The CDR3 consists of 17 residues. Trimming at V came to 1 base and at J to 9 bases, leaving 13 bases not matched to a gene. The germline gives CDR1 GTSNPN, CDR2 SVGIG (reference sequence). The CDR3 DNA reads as TGTGCCTGGAGTGGACTAGCGGGGGAGCAACCCCTAGGTGAGCAGTTCTTC. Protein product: CAWSGLAGEQPLGEQFF.

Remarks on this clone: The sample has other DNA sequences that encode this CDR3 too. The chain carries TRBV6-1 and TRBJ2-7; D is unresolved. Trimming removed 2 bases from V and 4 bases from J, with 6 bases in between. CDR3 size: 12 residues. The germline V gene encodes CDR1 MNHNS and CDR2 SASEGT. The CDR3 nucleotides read TGTGCCAGCAGTGAAATCGGATACGAGCAGTACTTC. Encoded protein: CASSEIGYEQYF.

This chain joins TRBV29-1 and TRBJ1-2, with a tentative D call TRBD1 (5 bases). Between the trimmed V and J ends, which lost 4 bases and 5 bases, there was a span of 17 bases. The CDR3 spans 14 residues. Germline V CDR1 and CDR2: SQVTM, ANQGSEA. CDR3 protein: CSVAAGTESYGYTF. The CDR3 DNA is TGCAGCGTTGCGGCCGGGACTGAAAGTTATGGCTACACCTTC.

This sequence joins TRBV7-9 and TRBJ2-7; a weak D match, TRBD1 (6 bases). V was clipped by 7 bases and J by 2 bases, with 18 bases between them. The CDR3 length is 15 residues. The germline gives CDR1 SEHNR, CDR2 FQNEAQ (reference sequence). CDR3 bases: TGTGCCAGCACGCAGGGGCGTCACAGGGCCTACGAGCAGTACTTC. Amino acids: CASTQGRHRAYEQYF.

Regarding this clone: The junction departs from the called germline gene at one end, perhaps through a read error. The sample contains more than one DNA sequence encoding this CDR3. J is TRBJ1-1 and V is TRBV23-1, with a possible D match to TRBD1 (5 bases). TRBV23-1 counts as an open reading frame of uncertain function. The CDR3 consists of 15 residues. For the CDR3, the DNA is TGCGCCAGCAGTTGGGGGGAAAAGGGGAACACTGAAGCTTTCTTC. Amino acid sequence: CASSWGEKGNTEAFF.

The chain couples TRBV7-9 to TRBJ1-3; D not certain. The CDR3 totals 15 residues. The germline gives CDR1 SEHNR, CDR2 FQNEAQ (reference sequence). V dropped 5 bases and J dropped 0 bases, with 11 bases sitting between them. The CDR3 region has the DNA TGTGCCAGCAGCCCAGGCCAGTTCTCTGGAAACACCATATATTTT. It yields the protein CASSPGQFSGNTIYF.

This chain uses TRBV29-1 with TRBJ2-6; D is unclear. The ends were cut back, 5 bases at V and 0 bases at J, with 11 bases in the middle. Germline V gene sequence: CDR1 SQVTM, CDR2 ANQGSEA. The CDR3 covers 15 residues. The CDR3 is CSVPKSGSGANVLTF. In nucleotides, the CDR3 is TGCAGCGTTCCTAAATCAGGCTCTGGGGCCAACGTCCTGACTTTC.

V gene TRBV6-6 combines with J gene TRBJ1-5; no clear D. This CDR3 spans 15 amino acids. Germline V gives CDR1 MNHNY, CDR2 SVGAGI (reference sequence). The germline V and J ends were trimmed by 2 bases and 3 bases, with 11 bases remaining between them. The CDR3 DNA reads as TGTGCCAGCAGTTACGGTTCTGGTTCCAATCAGCCCCAGCATTTT. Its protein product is CASSYGSGSNQPQHF.

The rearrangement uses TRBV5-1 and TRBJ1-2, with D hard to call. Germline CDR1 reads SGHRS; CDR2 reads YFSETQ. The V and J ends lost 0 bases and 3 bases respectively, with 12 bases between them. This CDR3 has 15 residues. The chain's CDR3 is CASSLDLDHDYGYTF. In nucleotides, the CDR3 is TGCGCCAGCAGCTTGGATCTGGACCACGACTATGGCTACACCTTC. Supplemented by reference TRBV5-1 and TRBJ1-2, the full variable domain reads KAGVTQTPRYLIKTRGQQVTLSCSPISGHRSVSWYQQTPGQGLQFLFEYFSETQRNKGNFPGRFSGRQFSNSRSEMNVSTLELGDSALYLCASSLDLDHDYGYTFGSGTRLTVV.

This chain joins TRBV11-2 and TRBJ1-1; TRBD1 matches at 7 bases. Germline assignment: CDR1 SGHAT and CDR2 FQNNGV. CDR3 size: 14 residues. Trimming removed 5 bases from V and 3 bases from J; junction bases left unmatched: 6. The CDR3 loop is CASSVGTAYTEAFF. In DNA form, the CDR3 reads TGTGCCAGCAGCGTAGGGACAGCCTACACTGAAGCTTTCTTT.

The CDR3 bases are TGTGCCAGCAGCCAGGACAGGGGCTCCTACGAGCAGTACTTC. Protein product: CASSQDRGSYEQYF. This chain uses TRBV5-4 with TRBJ2-7; 9 bases map to TRBD1. This CDR3 comprises 14 residues. Germline loops: CDR1 SGHNT, CDR2 YYREEE (reference sequence). V trimming: 4 bases; J trimming: 0 bases; junction bases outside the gene matches: 2.

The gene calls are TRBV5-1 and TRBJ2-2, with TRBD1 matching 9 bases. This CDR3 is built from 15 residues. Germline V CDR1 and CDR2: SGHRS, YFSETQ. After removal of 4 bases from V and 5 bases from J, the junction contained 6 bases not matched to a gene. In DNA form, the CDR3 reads TGCGCCAGCAGCGTAACAGGGGGCGCGACCGGGGAGCTGTTTTTT. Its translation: CASSVTGGATGELFF.

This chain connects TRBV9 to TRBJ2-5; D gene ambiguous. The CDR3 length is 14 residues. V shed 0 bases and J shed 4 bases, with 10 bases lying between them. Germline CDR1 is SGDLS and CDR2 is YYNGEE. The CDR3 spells CASSVGGKAETQYF. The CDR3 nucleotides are TGTGCCAGCAGCGTAGGGGGTAAAGCAGAGACCCAGTACTTC.

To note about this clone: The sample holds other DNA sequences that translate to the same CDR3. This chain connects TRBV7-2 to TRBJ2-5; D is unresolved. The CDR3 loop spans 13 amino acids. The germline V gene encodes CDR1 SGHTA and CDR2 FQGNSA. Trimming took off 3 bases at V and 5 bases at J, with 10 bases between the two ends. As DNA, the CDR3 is TGTGCCAGCAGCTTGGGAAGGTTGGAGACCCAGTACTTC. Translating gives CASSLGRLETQYF.

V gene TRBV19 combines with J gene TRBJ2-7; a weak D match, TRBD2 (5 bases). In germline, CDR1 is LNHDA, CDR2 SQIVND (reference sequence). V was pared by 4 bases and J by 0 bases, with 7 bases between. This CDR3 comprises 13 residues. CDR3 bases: TGTGCCAGTAGTAGAGACTACTCCTACGAGCAGTACTTC. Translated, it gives CASSRDYSYEQYF. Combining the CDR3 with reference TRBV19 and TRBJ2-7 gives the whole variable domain DGGITQSPKYLFRKEGQNVTLSCEQNLNHDAMYWYRQDPGQGLRLIYYSQIVNDFQKGDIAEGYSVSREKKESFPLTVTSAQKNPTAFYLCASSRDYSYEQYFGPGTRLTVT.

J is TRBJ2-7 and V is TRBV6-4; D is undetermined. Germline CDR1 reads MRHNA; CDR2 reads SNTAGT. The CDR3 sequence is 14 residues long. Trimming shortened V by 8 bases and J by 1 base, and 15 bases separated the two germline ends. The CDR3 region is CASVRATFSYEQYF. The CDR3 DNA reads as TGTGCCAGCGTTCGGGCTACATTTTCCTACGAGCAGTACTTC.

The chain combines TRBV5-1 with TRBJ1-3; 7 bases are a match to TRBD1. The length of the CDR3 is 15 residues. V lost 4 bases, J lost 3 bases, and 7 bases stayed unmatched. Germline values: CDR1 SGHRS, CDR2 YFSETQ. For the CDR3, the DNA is TGCGCCAGCAGCCCGGGACAGACATATGGAAACACCATATATTTT. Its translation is CASSPGQTYGNTIYF.

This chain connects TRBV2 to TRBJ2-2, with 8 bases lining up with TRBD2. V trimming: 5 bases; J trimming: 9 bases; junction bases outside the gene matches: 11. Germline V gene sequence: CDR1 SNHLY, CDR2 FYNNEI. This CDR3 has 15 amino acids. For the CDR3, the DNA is TGTGCCAGCAGTCGGACTAGCCGGAGGGTCCGGGAGCTGTTTTTT. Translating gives CASSRTSRRVRELFF.

The CDR3 sequence: CASVRGQGYGYTF. The CDR3 DNA reads as TGTGCCAGCGTACGCGGACAGGGCTATGGCTACACCTTC. The chain combines TRBV6-5 with TRBJ1-2; TRBD1 matches at 8 bases. The CDR3 is 13 amino acids. In germline, CDR1 is MNHEY, CDR2 SVGAGI. V lost 8 bases to trimming and J lost 4 bases; unmatched junction nucleotides: 6.

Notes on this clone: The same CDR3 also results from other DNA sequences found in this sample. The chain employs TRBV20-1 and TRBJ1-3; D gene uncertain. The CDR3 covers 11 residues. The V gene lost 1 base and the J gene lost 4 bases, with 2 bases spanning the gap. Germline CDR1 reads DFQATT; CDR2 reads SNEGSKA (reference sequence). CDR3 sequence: CSARGGNTIYF. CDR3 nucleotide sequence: TGCAGTGCTAGAGGCGGAAACACCATATATTTT.

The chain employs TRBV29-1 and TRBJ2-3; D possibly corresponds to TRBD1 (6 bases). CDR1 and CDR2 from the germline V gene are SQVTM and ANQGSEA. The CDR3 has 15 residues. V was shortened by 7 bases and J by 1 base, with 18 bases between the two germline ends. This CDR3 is CSGEEVPGGTDTQYF. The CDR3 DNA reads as TGCAGCGGCGAAGAGGTCCCAGGGGGCACAGATACGCAGTATTTT.

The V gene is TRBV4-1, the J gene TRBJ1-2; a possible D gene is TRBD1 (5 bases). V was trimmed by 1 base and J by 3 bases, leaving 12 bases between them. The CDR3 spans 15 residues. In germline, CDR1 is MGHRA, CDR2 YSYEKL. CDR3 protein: CASSQGEGRYYGYTF. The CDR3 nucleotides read TGCGCCAGCAGCCAAGGAGAGGGGCGCTACTATGGCTACACCTTC.

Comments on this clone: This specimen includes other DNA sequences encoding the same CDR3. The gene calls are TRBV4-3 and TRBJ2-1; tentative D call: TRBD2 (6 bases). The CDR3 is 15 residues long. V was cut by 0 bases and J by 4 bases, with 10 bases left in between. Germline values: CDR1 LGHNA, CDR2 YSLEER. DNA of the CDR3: TGCGCCAGCAGCCAAGAAGCGGGCGCTTACAATGAGCAGTTCTTC. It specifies CASSQEAGAYNEQFF.

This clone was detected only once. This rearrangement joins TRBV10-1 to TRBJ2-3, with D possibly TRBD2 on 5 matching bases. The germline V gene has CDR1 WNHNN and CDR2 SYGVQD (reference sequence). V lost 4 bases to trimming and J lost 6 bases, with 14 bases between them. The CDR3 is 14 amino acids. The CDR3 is CASSALRGVDTQYF. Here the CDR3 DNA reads TGCGCCAGCAGTGCATTACGGGGAGTGGATACGCAGTATTTT.

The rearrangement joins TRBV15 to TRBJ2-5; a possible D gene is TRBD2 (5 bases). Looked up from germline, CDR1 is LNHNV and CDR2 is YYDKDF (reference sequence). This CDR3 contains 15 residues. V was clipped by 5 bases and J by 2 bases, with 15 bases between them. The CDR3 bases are TGTGCCACCAGCTTACTAGGTGGAGCACAAGAGACCCAGTACTTC. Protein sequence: CATSLLGGAQETQYF.